The 9 T cell receptor beta chains in this list originate from one sample, sequenced in a study of blood T cell repertoires in COVID-19. TCRdb keeps only in-frame clones here, not all; method: immunoSEQ multiplex PCR. Among 390,000 or so clones listed, around 87% were seen once. The specimen was peripheral blood. All receptors come from a woman aged 25 to 39 with COVID-19, enrolled during active disease.

The rearrangement joins TRBV28 to TRBJ2-3; D is possibly TRBD2 (5 bases). This CDR3 contains 16 residues. Germline V gene sequence: CDR1 MDHEN, CDR2 SYDVKM. Trimming left V 4 bases short and J 1 base short, with 15 bases between. CDR3 coding DNA: TGTGCCAGCAGTTCCTCGGCGGGCCTCCGCACAGATACGCAGTATTTT. It specifies CASSSSAGLRTDTQYF.

The gene calls are TRBV29-1 and TRBJ2-7; a possible D gene is TRBD1 (5 bases). The CDR3 is 15 residues long. The V gene lost 6 bases and the J gene lost 0 bases, with 18 bases spanning the gap. CDR1 and CDR2 from the germline V gene are SQVTM and ANQGSEA. The CDR3 DNA follows: TGCAGCGTCCGGCCAGGCAGGGCTATCTCCTACGAGCAGTACTTC. Amino acids: CSVRPGRAISYEQYF.

This clone came up once. The J gene is TRBJ1-5, the V gene TRBV9; TRBD1 aligns across 8 bases. The CDR3 spans 14 residues. CDR1 is SGDLS, CDR2 YYNGEE, per germline. V lost 2 bases, J lost 7 bases, and 5 bases stayed unmatched. In nucleotides, the CDR3 is TGTGCCAGCAGCGTGAGACAGGGGACCCAGCCCCAGCATTTT. It translates to CASSVRQGTQPQHF.

This clone was observed at least ten times. The rearrangement joins TRBV2 to TRBJ2-6; the match to TRBD1 covers 12 bases. Germline CDR1 reads SNHLY; CDR2 reads FYNNEI. V was clipped by 8 bases and J by 4 bases; unmatched bases: 9. This CDR3 has 17 residues. CDR3 amino acids: CASHRDRGRLGANVLTF. The CDR3, as DNA: TGTGCCAGCCACCGGGACAGGGGGCGCCTGGGGGCCAACGTCCTGACTTTC.

The V gene is TRBV11-2, the J gene TRBJ2-1; TRBD2 agrees at 7 bases. J was trimmed by 3 bases and V by 0 bases; bases with no gene match: 8. The germline V gene has CDR1 SGHAT and CDR2 FQNNGV. CDR3 length: 17 residues. CDR3 in DNA: TGTGCCAGCAGCTTAGATTACGGGCGGGAGAGCTACAATGAGCAGTTCTTC. Residues: CASSLDYGRESYNEQFF.

V gene TRBV10-3 combines with J gene TRBJ2-7; 8 bases map to TRBD2. V gave up 5 bases and J gave up 2 bases; unmatched junction bases: 8. CDR3 length: 15 amino acids. Germline V lookup: CDR1 ENHRY, CDR2 SYGVKD. The CDR3 is CAISSSLAGPYEQYF. DNA of the CDR3: TGTGCCATCAGTTCGTCCCTAGCGGGCCCCTACGAGCAGTACTTC.

The CDR3 here is CASSLVAGENGELFF. In DNA form, the CDR3 reads TGCGCCAGCAGCTTAGTAGCGGGAGAGAACGGGGAGCTGTTTTTT. This rearrangement joins TRBV5-1 to TRBJ2-2; 9 bases fit TRBD2. This CDR3 has 15 residues. The germline gives CDR1 SGHRS, CDR2 YFSETQ. V shed 2 bases and J 7 bases; nucleotides not matched to a gene: 6.

This chain connects TRBV24-1 to TRBJ2-7; D might be TRBD1 (6 bases). Trimming removed 2 bases at V and 12 bases at J, with 19 bases between. Germline values: CDR1 KGHDR, CDR2 SFDVKD. The CDR3 loop spans 14 amino acids. CDR3 DNA: TGTGCCACCAGTGATTCCGTCGACAGGAGTGGCGTGTACTTC. The encoded protein is CATSDSVDRSGVYF.

The table lists this clone with a count of one. This chain links TRBV6-1 with TRBJ1-1, with D hard to call. The length of the CDR3 is 12 residues. V was shortened by 3 bases and J by 7 bases, with 9 bases between the two germline ends. The V gene's germline CDR1 is MNHNS and CDR2 SASEGT. CDR3 region: CASSDSSDEAFF. As DNA, the CDR3 is TGTGCCAGCAGTGATTCGAGCGATGAAGCTTTCTTT.